Each of the 20 T cell receptor beta chains below was sequenced from the same sample in a study of glioma-infiltrating T cells after dendritic cell vaccination. Only in-frame clones appear in the TCRdb table, and some are missing; sequencing was by immunoSEQ multiplex PCR. The sample lists 50,000 to 80,000 clones; approximately 85% were seen once. The input for sequencing was blood, taken before dendritic cell vaccination. These receptors were collected from a human donor with glioblastoma.

This chain connects TRBV10-3 to TRBJ2-3, with 7 nucleotides matching TRBD2. Germline lookup yields CDR1 ENHRY and CDR2 SYGVKD. The trim removed 10 bases at V and 2 bases at J, leaving 6 bases unmatched. The CDR3 has 13 residues. The CDR3 reads CATQRGLTDTQYF. The CDR3 DNA is TGTGCCACCCAGCGGGGACTCACAGATACGCAGTATTTT.

This clone was detected a few times. The chain couples TRBV5-1 to TRBJ2-3; 7 nucleotides line up with TRBD1. V lost 6 bases, J lost 4 bases, and 2 bases stayed unmatched. The germline V gene has CDR1 SGHRS and CDR2 YFSETQ. The length of the CDR3 is 12 residues. CDR3 nucleotides: TGCGCCAGCACCGACAGGGCAGATACGCAGTATTTT. Amino acids: CASTDRADTQYF.

There are a few counts of this clone. The chain is built from TRBV10-3 and TRBJ1-3; the D is unclear. Germline CDR1 ENHRY, CDR2 SYGVKD. CDR3 size: 16 residues. Deletions cut 6 bases from V and 4 bases from J, with 19 bases between. CDR3 amino acids: CAIRCRGLPRGNTIYF. The CDR3 coding sequence is TGTGCCATCAGGTGCAGAGGACTACCTAGGGGAAACACCATATATTTT.

V is TRBV6-5 and J is TRBJ1-1; TRBD1 aligns across 7 bases. CDR3 length: 13 residues. V lost 6 bases and J lost 4; bases outside the gene matches: 5. Germline values: CDR1 MNHEY, CDR2 SVGAGI. CDR3 sequence reads: CASRESGGTEAFF. The CDR3 bases are TGTGCCAGCAGAGAATCAGGGGGCACTGAAGCTTTCTTT.

This sequence joins TRBV7-9 and TRBJ1-1; D gene ambiguous. The germline gives CDR1 SEHNR, CDR2 FQNEAQ (reference sequence). Trimming pared 5 bases from V and 6 bases from J, leaving 22 bases between. The CDR3 covers 16 residues. CDR3 in DNA: TGTGCCAGCAGCCTCACTAGGGCGTTAGGTTTCCCTGAAGCTTTCTTT. Translated, it gives CASSLTRALGFPEAFF.

The chain recombines TRBV2 with TRBJ2-1; 12 bases are a match to TRBD2. This CDR3 region has 14 residues. J gave up 4 bases and V 8 bases, and 3 bases lay outside the gene matches. Looked up from germline, CDR1 is SNHLY and CDR2 is FYNNEI. The CDR3 spells CASSGTSGYNEQFF. CDR3 DNA: TGTGCCAGCTCCGGGACTAGCGGGTACAATGAGCAGTTCTTC.

The genes are TRBV27 and TRBJ2-1; D not certain. CDR3 length equals 14 residues. Germline V gives CDR1 MNHEY, CDR2 SMNVEV (reference sequence). V lost 2 bases and J lost 6, with 11 bases in between. The CDR3 DNA reads as TGTGCCAGCAGTTTACCGCCCCCAGGCAATGAGCAGTTCTTC. The encoded protein is CASSLPPPGNEQFF.

The chain has TRBV9 and TRBJ2-5, with TRBD2 matching over 12 bases. The J call may not be correct, given that the DNA end is closer to TRBJ2-7. This CDR3 comprises 16 residues. The germline V gene has CDR1 SGDLS and CDR2 YYNGEE. DNA for the CDR3: TGTGCCAGCAGCGTAGGACTAGCGGGGGACTCCTACGAGCAGTACTTC. Translation gives CASSVGLAGDSYEQYF.

This rearrangement joins TRBV19 to TRBJ2-1, with D perhaps TRBD2 (5 bases). The V gene lost 5 bases and the J gene lost 2 bases, with 13 bases spanning the gap. CDR3 length equals 15 residues. Germline V CDR1 and CDR2: LNHDA, SQIVND (reference sequence). CDR3 sequence (DNA): TGTGCCAGTAGTTTCGGGGAAAACGCCTACAATGAGCAGTTCTTC. Its translation: CASSFGENAYNEQFF.

The chain couples TRBV2 to TRBJ2-7, with D perhaps matching TRBD2 (5 bases). Looked up from germline, CDR1 is SNHLY and CDR2 is FYNNEI. The CDR3 sequence is 17 residues long. Deletions cut 2 bases from V and 3 bases from J, with 20 bases between. CDR3 sequence (DNA): TGTGCCAGCAGTGAAAGAGGGATCGGGGATGGGGTCTACGAGCAGTACTTC. The encoded protein is CASSERGIGDGVYEQYF.

This rearrangement joins TRBV5-4 to TRBJ2-3; 11 bases map to TRBD2. Germline V lookup: CDR1 SGHNT, CDR2 YYREEE (reference sequence). This CDR3 spans 15 amino acids. With V trimmed by 4 bases and J by 4 bases, 5 bases remained unmatched. CDR3 in amino acids: CASSPSGGRADTQYF. The CDR3, as DNA: TGTGCCAGCAGCCCTAGCGGGGGGAGGGCAGATACGCAGTATTTT.

The chain is built from TRBV11-1 and TRBJ2-3; D is unclear. Per the germline V gene, CDR1 is SGHAT and CDR2 is FQDESV (reference sequence). This CDR3 contains 17 residues. V was trimmed by 3 bases and J by 4 bases, leaving 20 bases between them. The CDR3 DNA sequence: TGTGCCAGCAGCTTCGCGAAGCACCCCGGGTTGGCAGATACGCAGTATTTT. It codes for CASSFAKHPGLADTQYF.

This chain connects TRBV28 to TRBJ2-7, with 7 positions matching TRBD1. V was clipped by 3 bases and J by 9 bases; unmatched bases: 14. There are 15 residues in the CDR3. Germline V lookup: CDR1 MDHEN, CDR2 SYDVKM. The CDR3 coding sequence is TGTGCCAGCAGTTTTGGCGACAGGGAATACGAAGGGCAGTACTTC. This sequence encodes CASSFGDREYEGQYF.

V gene TRBV13 combines with J gene TRBJ1-2, with D perhaps matching TRBD1 (6 bases). CDR3 size: 13 residues. Germline V gives CDR1 PRHDT, CDR2 FYEKMQ (reference sequence). V lost 4 bases and J 4 bases, leaving 10 bases between the germline ends. CDR3 DNA sequence: TGTGCCAGCAGCTCCGGACAGATCTATGGCTACACCTTC. Translation gives CASSSGQIYGYTF.

The J gene is TRBJ2-1, the V gene TRBV7-9; 9 positions agree with TRBD1. The V segment lost 6 bases and the J segment 12 bases; nucleotides outside the gene matches: 6. The CDR3 has 12 residues. Germline CDR1 is SEHNR and CDR2 is FQNEAQ (reference sequence). CDR3 coding DNA: TGTGCCAGCAGGGGGACAGGGATGGTGCAGTTCTTC. Translated, it gives CASRGTGMVQFF.

This clone showed up just a few times. The V and J genes are TRBV7-9 and TRBJ2-5; 7 bases match TRBD2. The germline V gene has CDR1 SEHNR and CDR2 FQNEAQ (reference sequence). This CDR3 contains 14 residues. The V gene end was trimmed by 10 bases and the J gene end by 1 base; junction bases not matched to a gene: 9. The CDR3 sequence is CATSSSGAQETQYF. The CDR3 DNA reads as TGTGCCACATCTTCGAGCGGGGCCCAAGAGACCCAGTACTTC.

This clone has a single count. This rearrangement joins TRBV25-1 to TRBJ2-2; 12 bases line up with TRBD2. Trimming removed 3 bases from V and 5 bases from J; junction bases left unmatched: 7. This CDR3 spans 17 amino acids. Germline V lookup: CDR1 MGHDK, CDR2 SYGVNS. CDR3 in DNA: TGTGCCAGCAGTGACTATCTAGCGGGGGGGAGAACCGGGGAGCTGTTTTTT. It specifies CASSDYLAGGRTGELFF.

This chain joins TRBV5-1 and TRBJ1-6; D call uncertain. V shed 0 bases and J shed 15 bases, with 13 bases lying between them. The CDR3 has 13 residues. CDR1 is SGHRS, CDR2 YFSETQ, per germline. CDR3 in amino acids: CASSLEGRRNLHF. Written as DNA, the CDR3 is TGCGCCAGCAGCTTGGAAGGGAGACGAAACCTCCACTTT. The full variable domain, rest sourced from reference TRBV5-1 and TRBJ1-6, is KAGVTQTPRYLIKTRGQQVTLSCSPISGHRSVSWYQQTPGQGLQFLFEYFSETQRNKGNFPGRFSGRQFSNSRSEMNVSTLELGDSALYLCASSLEGRRNLHFGNGTRLTVT.

V gene TRBV5-6 combines with J gene TRBJ2-5; TRBD2 is a possible D gene (6 bases). The CDR3 totals 13 residues. Germline V gene data show CDR1 as SGHDT and CDR2 as YYEEEE. V lost 1 base, J lost 4 bases, and 8 bases lay in between. This CDR3 is CASSLLGGETQYF. DNA for the CDR3: TGTGCCAGCAGCTTGCTCGGGGGAGAGACCCAGTACTTC.

The CDR3, as DNA: TGCGCCAGCAGCCAAAGGAGTTCCTACGAGCAGTACTTC. Translating gives CASSQRSSYEQYF. This chain joins TRBV4-1 and TRBJ2-7; D call uncertain. CDR3 length equals 13 residues. Trimming removed 2 bases from V and 1 base from J, with 6 bases in between. CDR1 and CDR2 from the germline V gene are MGHRA and YSYEKL.